This T cell receptor (beta chain) was observed in a study of shared clonotypes between healthy human individuals. Points from the study as a whole: Sequencing depth was a factor that was expected to affect clonotype sharing among donors.

Points on this clone: Its antigen is not known.

Libraries were prepared by immunoSEQ multiplex PCR; TCRdb keeps only in-frame clonotypes and omits some of them. Of 1.5 million to 2.5 million clones in the sample, approximately 95% were seen once. CDR1 MDHEN and CDR2 SYDVKM come from the germline V gene. V gave up 3 bases and J gave up 9 bases, with 12 bases separating them. The CDR3 is 14 amino acids. Naive-designated CD8 cells lacked CD45RO, were positively enriched for CCR7, and omitted terminally differentiated effector memory CD45RA+ cells. The donors, all of them Caucasian adults, lived in Nashville, Tennessee. This rearrangement joins TRBV28 to TRBJ1-6; D gene unclear. The sequenced sample consisted of naive CD8+ T cells sorted from blood. This sequence was found in a young man in good health. The CDR3 bases are TGTGCCAGCAGTTTTCGCGTAGCAGGTTCACCCCTCCACTTT. Its translation: CASSFRVAGSPLHF.